In its sample, the clone carrying this T cell receptor (beta chain) was seen a few times. In TCRdb, the RT-PCR reads were re-called with MiXCR into one record per CDR3 protein. The profile shows 900,000 to 1,000,000 distinct CDR3 sequences, under 20% of them singletons. The sample comes from a study of patients and donors after allogeneic stem cell transplantation. Germline values: CDR1 LGHDT, CDR2 YNNKEL (reference sequence). Trimming at V came to 3 bases and at J to 7 bases, leaving 11 bases not matched to a gene. The CDR3 has 15 amino acids. The rearrangement uses TRBV3-1 and TRBJ2-7; TRBD2 matches 8 bases. Sample: blood, either unsorted or a sorted T cell fraction (not recorded which). The clonotype comes from a human donor who was either an allogeneic HSCT recipient or a stem cell or donor lymphocyte infusion donor (not recorded which). It is not recorded whose cells these are; they may come from a transplant donor. The CDR3 bases are TGTGCCAGCAGCCAGATAAGCGGGAGTGGGGAAGAGCAGTACTTC. This encodes CASSQISGSGEEQYF.